This T cell receptor (beta chain) was observed in a study of cytomegalovirus exposure and HLA in healthy donors. Findings and limits, study-wide: Presence/absence analyses assumed roughly uniform sequencing depth across donors. Association of a missense DCLRE1C variant with TCR beta V- and J-gene trimming was reported in a later analysis. CMV serostatus was the only immune exposure information that was available.

Researchers ran the PCR with 60 Vbeta and 13 Jbeta primers. Here immunoSEQ multiplex PCR was the method, and the copy in TCRdb shows in-frame clones only, minus some. The table shows 150,000 to 200,000 clones, with 80% occurring only once. J lost 5 bases, V lost 5 bases, and 12 bases had no gene match. The CDR3 is made up of 17 amino acids. Germline V gives CDR1 SGHVS, CDR2 FQNEAQ. Whereas donors were nominally healthy upon sampling, unrecorded immune exposures were probable. This clone was picked up one time. Its antigen is as yet unknown. Sequences were obtained from PBMCs. V usage is TRBV7-8 and J usage is TRBJ2-3; 11 positions agree with TRBD2. The sequence was obtained from a woman in her forties or fifties in good health and CMV-seronegative. The CDR3 sequence: CASSRHRLAGQGDTQYF. The CDR3, as DNA: TGTGCCAGCAGCCGACATCGACTAGCGGGGCAGGGAGATACGCAGTATTTT.